This T cell receptor (beta chain) was observed in a study of cytomegalovirus exposure and HLA in healthy donors. Background on the study: Genotyping of hundreds of donors showed that roughly 83% belonged to the Caucasian-associated ancestry cluster.

Findings and limits, study-wide: A later analysis by the authors found several of the most significant clusters apparently linked to common viral pathogens.

Per germline, CDR1 KGHSH and CDR2 LQKENI. The J segment lost 3 bases and the V segment lost 2 bases, leaving 4 bases of the junction unmatched. CDR3 length: 15 residues. 60 Vbeta and 13 Jbeta primers were used in PCR. In the original processing: Per a later analysis, the number of unique TCR beta chains was approximately 80 million, of which about 11 million were shared. TCRdb keeps only in-frame clones here, not all; method: immunoSEQ multiplex PCR. From that table come the V and J calls and clone size; the DNA was used to work out D and trimming. The repertoire holds roughly 70,000 clones, with around 69% as singletons. About this clone: Its antigen is not identified.

Material for sequencing was PBMCs. The clonotype comes from a human donor in good health. This chain links TRBV18 with TRBJ1-1, with 9 bases that match TRBD1. CDR3 protein: CASSPATGGDTEAFF. The CDR3 DNA reads TGTGCCAGCTCACCAGCGACAGGGGGAGACACTGAAGCTTTCTTT.